The clone carrying this T cell receptor (beta chain) was seen only a few times. The CDR3 covers 14 residues. V lost 3 bases and J 0 bases, leaving 9 bases between the germline ends. Per germline, CDR1 KGHSH and CDR2 LQKENI. This sample is part of a study of T cells in Graves' hyperthyroidism and ophthalmopathy. Using RNA transcripts as the source, TCR beta CDR3 regions were amplified. With the HTBI primer set, the TCR CDR3 went through a first round of RT-PCR. TCRdb called the multiplex PCR reads again in MiXCR, with one record for every CDR3 protein. The repertoire holds about 210,000 distinct CDR3 sequences, with roughly 18% as singletons.

The sequence was collected from a man aged 50-60 years with Graves' hyperthyroidism. The sample comprised blood. V is TRBV18 and J is TRBJ2-7; D gene unclear. The CDR3 is CASSPDRSSYEQYF. The CDR3 nucleotides are TGTGCCAGCTCACCGGACCGGAGCTCCTACGAGCAGTACTTC.